A selection of T cell receptor beta chains follows, all from one sample in a study of blood T cell repertoires in COVID-19. The assay was immunoSEQ multiplex PCR, and TCRdb's table has in-frame clones only and misses some. The sample carries 60,000 to 80,000 clones, 88% recorded once. The sequenced sample was peripheral blood. All receptors derive from a human donor in a cohort sampled during active COVID-19. CDR3s include the opening cysteine and the closing phenylalanine or tryptophan. The D gene is left open where the match is weak. The size of a clone is reported for some rows only, either as once, few or many, or as a class for expanded clones.

v_call	d_call	clone_size	j_call	cdr3_aa	cdr3_nt
TRBV27	TRBD1	-	TRBJ1-3	CASRRAGTGGNTIYF	TGTGCCAGCAGACGCGCGGGGACAGGTGGAAACACCATATATTTT
TRBV19	-	-	TRBJ2-4	CASSMEGQLAKNIQYF	TGTGCCAGTAGTATGGAGGGACAGCTAGCCAAAAACATTCAGTACTTC
TRBV6-6	TRBD2	-	TRBJ2-1	CASSKPTSGGRNEQFF	TGTGCCAGCAGTAAGCCGACTAGCGGGGGTCGAAATGAGCAGTTCTTC
TRBV7-6	-	few	TRBJ1-5	CASSLMGGRGNQPQHF	TGTGCCAGCAGCCTAATGGGGGGGCGTGGGAATCAGCCCCAGCATTTT
TRBV19	-	-	TRBJ2-7	CASSIERQASYEQYF	TGTGCCAGTAGTATAGAGCGTCAGGCGAGCTACGAGCAGTACTTC
TRBV5-4	-	-	TRBJ2-2	CASSRPGQNTGELFF	TGTGCCAGCAGCCGGCCGGGACAGAACACCGGGGAGCTGTTTTTT
TRBV6-6	TRBD1	-	TRBJ1-4	CASNRMGRGEKLFF	TGTGCCAGCAACCGCATGGGCAGGGGGGAAAAACTGTTTTTT
TRBV5-1	-	-	TRBJ1-2	CASSLGPLNRDGYTF	TGCGCCAGCAGCTTGGGTCCTCTAAACCGGGATGGCTACACCTTC
TRBV7-8	TRBD1	-	TRBJ1-2	CASSLGDSPNYGYTF	TGTGCCAGCAGCTTAGGGGACAGCCCGAACTATGGCTACACCTTC
TRBV19	TRBD1	-	TRBJ1-6	CASSGWGTGSNSPLHF	TGTGCCAGTAGTGGCTGGGGGACAGGGTCTAATTCACCCCTCCACTTT
TRBV2	TRBD1	-	TRBJ1-1	CASRLTGGNTEAFF	TGTGCCAGCAGACTGACAGGGGGGAACACTGAAGCTTTCTTT
TRBV2	TRBD1	-	TRBJ1-2	CASSRTGDNYGYTF	TGTGCCAGCTCCAGGACAGGGGATAACTATGGCTACACCTTC
TRBV5-6	-	few	TRBJ2-3	CASSPGPGSESRYF	TGTGCCAGCAGCCCCGGCCCGGGATCCGAAAGTAGGTATTTT
TRBV19	TRBD1	once	TRBJ1-5	CASRGQQNKPQHF	TGTGCCAGTAGGGGACAGCAAAATAAACCCCAGCATTTT
TRBV6-5	TRBD2	-	TRBJ2-3	CASSWGGPTDTQYF	TGTGCCAGCAGTTGGGGGGGTCCCACAGATACGCAGTATTTT
TRBV3-1/TRBV3-2	-	-	TRBJ1-1	CASSVKGGAAEAFF	TGTGCCAGCAGCGTAAAAGGGGGGGCCGCTGAAGCTTTCTTT
TRBV5-1	TRBD2	-	TRBJ2-1	CASSLQSGSLSYNEQFF	TGCGCCAGCAGCTTGCAGAGCGGGAGCCTCTCCTACAATGAGCAGTTCTTC
TRBV21-1	-	-	TRBJ1-2	CASTNRDREPPYF	TGTGCCAGCACCAACCGGGACAGGGAGCCCCCCTACTTC
TRBV7-8	TRBD2	-	TRBJ2-7	CASSLTSGVRYEQYF	TGTGCCAGCAGCTTAACTAGCGGGGTACGCTACGAGCAGTACTTC
TRBV11-2	TRBD2	-	TRBJ2-7	CASSLVGGRAGYEQYF	TGTGCCAGCAGCTTAGTCGGCGGGAGGGCCGGGTACGAGCAGTACTTC
TRBV10-3	TRBD1	-	TRBJ2-7	CAISDRTGTYYEQYF	TGTGCCATCAGTGACAGGACAGGAACCTACTACGAGCAGTACTTC
TRBV3-1/TRBV3-2	-	once	TRBJ2-1	CASSHAGTWGDEQFF	TGTGCCAGCAGTCATGCTGGGACATGGGGCGATGAGCAGTTCTTC
TRBV2	TRBD1	-	TRBJ1-6	CASRPDRVSPLHF	TGTGCCAGCAGACCGGACAGGGTCTCACCCCTCCACTTT
TRBV5-1	TRBD1	-	TRBJ1-3	CASSPTGARDGNTIYF	TGCGCCAGCAGCCCGACAGGGGCGCGGGATGGAAACACCATATATTTT
TRBV7-9	-	-	TRBJ1-4	CASSSPGTNSAVEKLFF	TGTGCCAGCAGCTCCCCCGGGACAAACTCCGCGGTGGAAAAACTGTTTTTT
TRBV29-1	-	-	TRBJ1-2	CSVAPAGSSNYGYTF	TGCAGCGTTGCCCCAGCAGGGTCCAGTAACTATGGCTACACCTTC
TRBV5-1	-	-	TRBJ1-4	CASSSGGQINEKLFF	TGCGCCAGCAGCTCGGGGGGGCAGATTAATGAAAAACTGTTTTTT
TRBV5-4	-	-	TRBJ1-3	CASSFHRTSGNTIYF	TGTGCCAGCAGCTTTCACCGGACTTCTGGAAACACCATATATTTT
TRBV28	-	medium-sized	TRBJ2-7	CASSSEYEQYF	TGTGCCAGCAGTTCTGAGTACGAGCAGTACTTC
TRBV28	-	-	TRBJ2-6	CASRVGSGANVLTF	TGTGCCAGCCGGGTAGGCTCTGGGGCCAACGTCCTGACTTTC
TRBV28	TRBD2	-	TRBJ2-1	CASSSRAGANNEQFF	TGTGCCAGCAGTTCCCGGGCGGGAGCGAACAATGAGCAGTTCTTC
TRBV18	-	-	TRBJ2-7	CASSPGLGGSYEQYF	TGTGCCAGCTCACCGGGGTTGGGGGGCTCCTACGAGCAGTACTTC
TRBV19	-	-	TRBJ2-3	CASRSQGSADTQYF	TGTGCCAGTAGATCTCAAGGGAGCGCAGATACGCAGTATTTT
TRBV9	-	-	TRBJ2-3	CASNWGGVTDTQYF	TGTGCCAGCAACTGGGGGGGCGTGACAGATACGCAGTATTTT
TRBV4-1	TRBD2	-	TRBJ2-1	CASSPSGTSGSIYNEQFF	TGCGCCAGCAGCCCTTCCGGGACTAGCGGGAGTATCTACAATGAGCAGTTCTTC
TRBV7-6	TRBD1	-	TRBJ2-7	CASSTGTGGFYEQYF	TGTGCCAGCAGCACTGGGACAGGAGGCTTCTACGAGCAGTACTTC
TRBV30	TRBD2	-	TRBJ2-7	CAWSGRTSGYEQYF	TGTGCCTGGAGTGGTCGGACTAGCGGCTACGAGCAGTACTTC
TRBV7-2	-	-	TRBJ2-2	CASSLAAGRNTGELFF	TGTGCCAGCAGCTTAGCGGCAGGCCGGAACACCGGGGAGCTGTTTTTT
TRBV9	-	-	TRBJ2-5	CASSAGVQDQETQYF	TGTGCCAGCAGCGCGGGGGTACAGGACCAAGAGACCCAGTACTTC
TRBV5-8	-	-	TRBJ2-2	CASSLGQGSTGELFF	TGTGCCAGCAGCTTGGGGCAGGGAAGCACCGGGGAGCTGTTTTTT
TRBV12-3/TRBV12-4	-	once	TRBJ2-1	CASRSSVGEQFF	TGTGCCAGCAGGTCTAGCGTCGGAGAGCAGTTCTTC
TRBV5-1	-	-	TRBJ2-1	CASSPVPNNEQFF	TGCGCCAGCAGCCCGGTCCCTAACAATGAGCAGTTCTTC
TRBV3-1/TRBV3-2	-	-	TRBJ2-5	CASSPGGLAETQYF	TGTGCCAGCAGCCCAGGCGGGTTAGCAGAGACCCAGTACTTC
TRBV11-1	TRBD1	-	TRBJ1-2	CASSLDKGASGYTF	TGTGCCAGCAGCTTAGACAAGGGGGCGAGTGGCTACACCTTC
TRBV5-6	TRBD1	-	TRBJ1-2	CASRIQGVNYGYTF	TGTGCCAGCAGGATACAGGGGGTGAACTATGGCTACACCTTC